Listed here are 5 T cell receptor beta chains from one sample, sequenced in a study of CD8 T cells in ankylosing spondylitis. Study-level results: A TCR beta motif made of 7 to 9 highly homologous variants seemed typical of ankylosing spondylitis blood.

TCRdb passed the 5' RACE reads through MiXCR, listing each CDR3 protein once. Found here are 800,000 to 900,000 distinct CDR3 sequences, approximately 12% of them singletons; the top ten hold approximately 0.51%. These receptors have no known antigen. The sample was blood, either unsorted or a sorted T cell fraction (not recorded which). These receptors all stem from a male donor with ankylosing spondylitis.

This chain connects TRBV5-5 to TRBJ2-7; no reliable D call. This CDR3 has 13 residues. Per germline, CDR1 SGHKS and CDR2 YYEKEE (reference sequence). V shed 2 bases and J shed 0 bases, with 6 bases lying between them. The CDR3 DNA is TGTGCCAGCAGCTTTGCAGGCTCCTACGAGCAGTACTTC. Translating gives CASSFAGSYEQYF.

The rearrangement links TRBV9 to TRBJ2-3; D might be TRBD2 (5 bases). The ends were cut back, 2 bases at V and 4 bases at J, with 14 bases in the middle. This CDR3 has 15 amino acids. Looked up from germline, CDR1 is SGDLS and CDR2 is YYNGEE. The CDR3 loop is CASSVAPSRSDTQYF. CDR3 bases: TGTGCCAGCAGCGTGGCTCCTAGCCGTTCAGATACGCAGTATTTT.

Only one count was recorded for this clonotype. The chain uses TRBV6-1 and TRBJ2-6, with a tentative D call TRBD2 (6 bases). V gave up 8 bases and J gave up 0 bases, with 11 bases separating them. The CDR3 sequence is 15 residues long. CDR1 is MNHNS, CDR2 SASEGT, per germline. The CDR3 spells CASGQDYSGANVLTF. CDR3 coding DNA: TGTGCCAGCGGGCAGGACTACTCTGGGGCCAACGTCCTGACTTTC.

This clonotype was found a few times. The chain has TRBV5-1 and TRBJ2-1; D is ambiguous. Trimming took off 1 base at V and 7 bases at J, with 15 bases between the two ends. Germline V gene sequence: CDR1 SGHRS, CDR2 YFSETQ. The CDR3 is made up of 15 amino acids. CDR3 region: CASSLLSLGFNEQFF. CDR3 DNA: TGCGCCAGCAGCTTGTTGTCCCTCGGGTTTAATGAGCAGTTCTTC.

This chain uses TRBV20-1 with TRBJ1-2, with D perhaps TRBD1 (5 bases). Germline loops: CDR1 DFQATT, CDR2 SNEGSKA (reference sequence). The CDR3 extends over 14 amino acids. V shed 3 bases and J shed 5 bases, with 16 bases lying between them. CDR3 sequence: CSASEYGGGYGYTF. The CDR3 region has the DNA TGCAGTGCTAGCGAATACGGGGGAGGGTATGGCTACACCTTC.